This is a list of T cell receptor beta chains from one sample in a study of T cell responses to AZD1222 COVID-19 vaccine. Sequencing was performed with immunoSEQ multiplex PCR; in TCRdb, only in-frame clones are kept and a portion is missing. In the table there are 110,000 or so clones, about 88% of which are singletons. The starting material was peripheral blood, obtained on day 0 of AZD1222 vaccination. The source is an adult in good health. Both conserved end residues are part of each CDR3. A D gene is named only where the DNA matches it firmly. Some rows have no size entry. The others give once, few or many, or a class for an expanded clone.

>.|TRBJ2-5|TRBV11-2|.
CASSLIREETQYF
TGTGCCAGCAGCTTGATCCGTGAGGAGACCCAGTACTTC
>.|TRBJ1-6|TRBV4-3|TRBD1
CASSQELVGQGASSPLHF
TGCGCCAGCAGCCAAGAACTTGTAGGACAGGGGGCTTCATCACCCCTCCACTTT
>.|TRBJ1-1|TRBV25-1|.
CASSGGTEAFF
TGTGCCAGCAGTGGGGGTACTGAAGCTTTCTTT
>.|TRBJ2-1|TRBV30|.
CAWSVDSWSEQFF
TGTGCCTGGAGTGTGGATAGCTGGAGTGAGCAGTTCTTC
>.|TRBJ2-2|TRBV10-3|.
CAIRRVTGELFF
TGTGCCATCAGGAGGGTCACCGGGGAGCTGTTTTTT
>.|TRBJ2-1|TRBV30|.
CAWSGGEQFF
TGTGCCTGGAGTGGGGGTGAGCAGTTCTTC
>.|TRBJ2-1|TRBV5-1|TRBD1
CASSLGQGAYNEQFF
TGCGCCAGCAGCTTAGGACAGGGGGCCTACAATGAGCAGTTCTTC
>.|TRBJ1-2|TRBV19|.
CASSIDLTGRGYTF
TGTGCCAGTAGTATAGATCTCACAGGGAGGGGCTACACCTTC
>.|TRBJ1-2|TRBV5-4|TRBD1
CASSLGDRGNYGYTF
TGTGCCAGCAGCTTGGGGGACAGGGGGAACTATGGCTACACCTTC
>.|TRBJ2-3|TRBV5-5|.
CASSRLSGASTDTQYF
TGTGCCAGCAGCCGGCTTTCGGGTGCTAGCACAGATACGCAGTATTTT
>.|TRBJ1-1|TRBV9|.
CASSPRWTTEAFF
TGTGCCAGCAGCCCCCGGTGGACCACTGAAGCTTTCTTT
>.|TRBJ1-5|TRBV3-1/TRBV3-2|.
CASSLFSNQPQHF
TGTGCCAGCAGCCTTTTTAGCAATCAGCCCCAGCATTTT
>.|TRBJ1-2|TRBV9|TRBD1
CASSAGQDPYGYTF
TGTGCCAGCAGCGCCGGACAGGACCCCTATGGCTACACCTTC
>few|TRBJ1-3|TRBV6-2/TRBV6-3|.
CASSDQQGGSGNTIYF
TGTGCCAGCAGCGATCAACAGGGCGGTTCTGGAAACACCATATATTTT
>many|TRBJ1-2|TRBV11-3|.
CASSLEGRDGQYGYTF
TGTGCCAGCAGCTTAGAAGGACGGGACGGACAATATGGCTACACCTTC
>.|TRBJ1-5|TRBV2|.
CASSEGVINQPQHF
TGTGCCAGCAGTGAAGGTGTGATCAATCAGCCCCAGCATTTT
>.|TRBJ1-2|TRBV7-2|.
CASSLAPGSYGYTF
TGTGCCAGCAGCTTAGCTCCCGGTTCCTATGGCTACACCTTC
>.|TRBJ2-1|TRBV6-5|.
CASSGGPASNEQFF
TGTGCCAGCAGCGGCGGCCCCGCGTCCAATGAGCAGTTCTTC
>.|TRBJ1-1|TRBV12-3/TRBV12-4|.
CTTRRGEAFF
TGTACAACCCGTCGGGGTGAAGCTTTCTTT
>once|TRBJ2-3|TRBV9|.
CASSVASSTDTQYF
TGTGCCAGCAGCGTAGCGTCTAGCACAGATACGCAGTATTTT
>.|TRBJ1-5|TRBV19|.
CASSIPRQVRNQPQHF
TGTGCCAGTAGTATCCCTCGACAGGTCCGCAATCAGCCCCAGCATTTT
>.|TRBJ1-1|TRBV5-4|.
CASSFMTEMNTEAFF
TGTGCCAGCAGCTTTATGACAGAAATGAACACTGAAGCTTTCTTT
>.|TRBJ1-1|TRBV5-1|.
CASSLLGRDPGTEAFF
TGCGCCAGCAGCTTGTTGGGAAGGGACCCGGGCACTGAAGCTTTCTTT
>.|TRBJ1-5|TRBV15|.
CATSRDGAGIQPQHF
TGTGCCACCAGCAGAGATGGGGCAGGGATTCAGCCCCAGCATTTT
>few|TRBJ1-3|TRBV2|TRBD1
CASSDVNRGFTGNTIYF
TGTGCCAGCAGTGATGTGAACAGGGGATTTACTGGAAACACCATATATTTT
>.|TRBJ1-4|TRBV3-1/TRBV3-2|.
CASSQSRQINEKLFF
TGTGCCAGCAGCCAAAGCAGACAGATTAATGAAAAACTGTTTTTT
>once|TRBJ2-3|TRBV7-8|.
CASSLVRGKGADTQYF
TGTGCCAGCAGCTTAGTACGCGGGAAGGGGGCAGATACGCAGTATTTT
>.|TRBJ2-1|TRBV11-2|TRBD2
CASSPDFTSGGNNEQFF
TGTGCCAGCAGCCCCGACTTTACTAGCGGGGGTAACAATGAGCAGTTCTTC
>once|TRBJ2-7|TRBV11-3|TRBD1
CASSPRTGSLYEQYF
TGTGCCAGCAGCCCTCGGACAGGATCCCTCTATGAGCAGTACTTC
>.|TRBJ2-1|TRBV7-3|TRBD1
CASSRQGRPVNEQFF
TGTGCCAGCAGCCGACAGGGTAGGCCTGTCAATGAGCAGTTCTTC
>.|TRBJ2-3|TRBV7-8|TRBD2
CASSGTSGRGADTQYF
TGTGCCAGCAGCGGGACTAGCGGGAGGGGGGCAGATACGCAGTATTTT
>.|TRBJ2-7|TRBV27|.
CASSLWKTGYEQYF
TGTGCCAGCAGTTTATGGAAGACAGGATACGAGCAGTACTTC
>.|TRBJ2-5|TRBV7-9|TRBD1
CASSPPTGLQETQYF
TGTGCCAGCAGCCCCCCGACAGGGCTTCAAGAGACCCAGTACTTC
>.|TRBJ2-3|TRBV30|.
CAWSVLKTDDTQYF
TGTGCCTGGAGTGTACTTAAGACAGACGATACGCAGTATTTT
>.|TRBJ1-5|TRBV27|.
CASSLSGPRNQPQHF
TGTGCCAGCAGTTTATCGGGGCCCCGCAATCAGCCCCAGCATTTT
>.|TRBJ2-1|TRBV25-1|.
CASSENAGNEQFF
TGTGCCAGCAGTGAAAACGCTGGCAATGAGCAGTTCTTC
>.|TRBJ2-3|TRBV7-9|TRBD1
CASSFPGQGTDTQYF
TGTGCCAGCAGCTTCCCGGGACAGGGGACAGATACGCAGTATTTT
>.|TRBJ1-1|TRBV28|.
CASSSSGMWSTEAFF
TGTGCCAGCAGTTCAAGTGGGATGTGGTCCACTGAAGCTTTCTTT
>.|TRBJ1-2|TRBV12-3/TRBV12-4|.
CASSLVVHGYTF
TGTGCCAGCAGCCTCGTGGTCCATGGCTACACCTTC
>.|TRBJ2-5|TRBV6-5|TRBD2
CASRTSGGQETQYF
TGTGCCAGCAGAACTAGCGGGGGACAAGAGACCCAGTACTTC
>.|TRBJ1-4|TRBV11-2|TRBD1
CASSLTGRGEKLFF
TGTGCCAGCAGCCTGACAGGGAGGGGTGAAAAACTGTTTTTT
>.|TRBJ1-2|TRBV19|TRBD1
CASSPTGGLANYGYTF
TGTGCCAGTAGCCCGACAGGGGGACTTGCTAACTATGGCTACACCTTC
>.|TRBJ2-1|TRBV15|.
CATRGAKIVPEQFF
TGTGCCACCAGGGGGGCTAAGATAGTTCCTGAGCAGTTCTTC
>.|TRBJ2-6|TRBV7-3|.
CASSPGSGANVLTF
TGTGCCAGCAGTCCGGGCTCTGGGGCCAACGTCCTGACTTTC